One and the same sample provided the 19 T cell receptor beta chains below, sequenced in a study of cytomegalovirus exposure and HLA in healthy donors. Primers: 60 Vbeta forward and 13 Jbeta reverse. The method was immunoSEQ multiplex PCR; TCRdb's version includes in-frame clones alone and lacks a portion of them. Of roughly 190,000 clones in the sample, about four fifths were seen once. The sequenced sample was PBMCs. The origin of the receptors is a man between 18 and 29 years old in good health and CMV-seronegative.

V usage is TRBV14 and J usage is TRBJ1-2; D gene unclear. CDR1 and CDR2 (germline): SGHDN, FVKESK. The CDR3 runs to 14 residues. V was cut by 1 base and J by 4 bases, with 10 bases left in between. DNA for the CDR3: TGTGCCAGCAGCCAAGGGGTCGGGATCTATGGCTACACCTTC. This encodes CASSQGVGIYGYTF.

This clone appeared a single time. V is TRBV19 and J is TRBJ2-1; 7 bases line up with TRBD1. Per germline, CDR1 LNHDA and CDR2 SQIVND (reference sequence). J lost 5 bases, V lost 2 bases, and 15 bases had no gene match. The length of the CDR3 is 18 residues. Written as DNA, the CDR3 is TGTGCCAGTAGTATAATGCCCGGGACAGCCGGGAATCACAATGAGCAGTTCTTC. It encodes CASSIMPGTAGNHNEQFF. Full variable domain (missing parts from reference TRBV19 and TRBJ2-1): DGGITQSPKYLFRKEGQNVTLSCEQNLNHDAMYWYRQDPGQGLRLIYYSQIVNDFQKGDIAEGYSVSREKKESFPLTVTSAQKNPTAFYLCASSIMPGTAGNHNEQFFGPGTRLTVL.

The DNA of the CDR3 is TGTGCCAGCAGCGAGGACAGGGGGTGGGATGAGCAGTTCTTC. Protein sequence: CASSEDRGWDEQFF. The chain carries TRBV9 and TRBJ2-1; TRBD1 matches 10 bases. Trimming at V came to 3 bases and at J to 8 bases, leaving 5 bases not matched to a gene. The germline gives CDR1 SGDLS, CDR2 YYNGEE. CDR3 size: 14 residues.

The chain carries TRBV6-1 and TRBJ2-3; 9 positions match TRBD1. CDR1 MNHNS and CDR2 SASEGT come from the germline V gene. This CDR3 region has 15 residues. J was trimmed by 4 bases and V by 6 bases; bases with no gene match: 8. CDR3: CASSVGQGGADTQYF. CDR3 DNA: TGTGCCAGCAGCGTGGGACAGGGAGGCGCAGATACGCAGTATTTT.

The rearrangement joins TRBV7-3 to TRBJ2-5; D might be TRBD1 (6 bases). The J call may be wrong; the DNA end is better matched by TRBJ2-7. The V gene's germline CDR1 is SGHTA and CDR2 FQGTGA. The CDR3 extends over 15 amino acids. The CDR3 loop reads CASSLRGLSSDEQYF. CDR3 DNA sequence: TGTGCCAGCAGCTTAAGGGGGCTGAGCTCGGACGAGCAGTACTTC.

This chain joins TRBV6-5 and TRBJ2-3; tentatively, D is TRBD2 (5 bases). CDR1 MNHEY and CDR2 SVGAGI come from the germline V gene. V lost 2 bases and J lost 5, with 14 bases in between. This CDR3 has 15 residues. In DNA, the CDR3 is TGTGCCAGCAGTTACACCAGAACGGGGAAAGATACGCAGTATTTT. This codes for CASSYTRTGKDTQYF.

This clone was found a few times. V and J are TRBV19 and TRBJ2-7, with D possibly matching TRBD2 (6 bases). Germline V CDR1 and CDR2: LNHDA, SQIVND (reference sequence). V gave up 3 bases and J gave up 5 bases, with 17 bases separating them. The CDR3 runs 15 residues. The CDR3 is CASSIPTSLFHEQYF. DNA of the CDR3: TGTGCCAGTAGTATCCCGACTAGTCTTTTCCACGAGCAGTACTTC.

The chain combines TRBV18 with TRBJ1-3; TRBD1 matches 10 bases. This CDR3 comprises 16 residues. The V gene end was trimmed by 4 bases and the J gene end by 7 bases; junction bases not matched to a gene: 10. Germline CDR1 is KGHSH and CDR2 is LQKENI. CDR3 in DNA: TGTGCCAGCTCACTGGGGACAGGGGAGCCATTCAACACCATATATTTT. Translating gives CASSLGTGEPFNTIYF.

As to this clone: The junction does not match germline at one end; this may be a read error. V gene TRBV7-7 combines with J gene TRBJ2-7, with D maybe TRBD1 (6 bases). The CDR3 spans 15 residues. Germline-derived CDR1 and CDR2 are SSHAT and FNYEAQ (reference sequence). The CDR3 DNA reads TGTGCTAGCAGCTTAGCGTGGGGGCTGTCCTACGAGCAGTACTTC. Its protein product is CASSLAWGLSYEQYF. The full variable domain, rest sourced from reference TRBV7-7 and TRBJ2-7, is GAGVSQSPRYKVTKRGQDVTLRCDPISSHATLYWYQQALGQGPEFLTYFNYEAQPDKSGLPSDRFSAERPEGSISTLTIQRTEQRDSAMYRCASSLAWGLSYEQYFGPGTRLTVT.

The chain recombines TRBV9 with TRBJ1-5, with TRBD1 identical over 9 bases. CDR3 length: 14 amino acids. V lost 0 bases, J lost 5 bases, and 0 bases stayed unmatched. The germline V gene encodes CDR1 SGDLS and CDR2 YYNGEE. CDR3 residues: CASSVGTGDQPQHF. For the CDR3, the DNA is TGTGCCAGCAGCGTAGGGACAGGGGATCAGCCCCAGCATTTT.

This clone was picked up one time. V gene TRBV5-1 combines with J gene TRBJ2-1; a weak D match, TRBD1 (6 bases). The CDR3 extends over 12 amino acids. Deletions cut 3 bases from V and 6 bases from J, with 7 bases between. In germline, CDR1 is SGHRS, CDR2 YFSETQ. CDR3 region: CASSSQGNEQFF. As DNA, the CDR3 is TGCGCCAGCAGCTCACAGGGCAATGAGCAGTTCTTC.

This sequence joins TRBV4-1 and TRBJ2-1; 7 positions agree with TRBD2. Germline V gene lookup returns CDR1 MGHRA and CDR2 YSYEKL. The CDR3 is 18 amino acids. The V gene end was trimmed by 1 base and the J gene end by 4 bases; junction bases not matched to a gene: 13. This CDR3 reads CASSQGFSAGASYNEQFF. The CDR3 DNA reads as TGCGCCAGCAGCCAAGGGTTTTCCGCGGGAGCTAGTTACAATGAGCAGTTCTTC.

The V and J genes are TRBV5-1 and TRBJ2-1; 10 bases map to TRBD1. The germline CDR1 and CDR2 sequences are SGHRS and YFSETQ. V shed 0 bases and J 6 bases; nucleotides not matched to a gene: 6. The CDR3 length is 16 residues. The CDR3 sequence is CASSLGQGAGLNEQFF. In DNA form, the CDR3 reads TGCGCCAGCAGCTTGGGACAGGGGGCAGGGCTCAATGAGCAGTTCTTC.

As for this clone: The junction does not match germline at one end; this may be a read error. The CDR3 DNA reads TGTTCCAGCAGCTTGGGACAGGGGGACTTATGGGGCTACACCTTC. It codes for CSSSLGQGDLWGYTF. The genes are TRBV7-9 and TRBJ1-2, with TRBD1 matching over 11 bases. The germline CDR1 and CDR2 sequences are SEHNR and FQNEAQ (reference sequence). The CDR3 is made up of 15 amino acids.

The gene calls are TRBV28 and TRBJ2-7; 7 nucleotides match TRBD1. Losses at the gene ends were 7 bases for V and 4 bases for J; bases not matched to a gene: 7. Germline V lookup: CDR1 MDHEN, CDR2 SYDVKM. The CDR3 loop spans 13 amino acids. As DNA, the CDR3 is TGTGCCAGCAAACGGGACAGCCAATACGAGCAGTACTTC. It yields the protein CASKRDSQYEQYF.

DNA of the CDR3: TGCGCCAGCGGAGGAACTGGGGCCAACGTCCTGACTTTC. It specifies CASGGTGANVLTF. The chain combines TRBV5-1 with TRBJ2-6; a weak D match, TRBD2 (5 bases). Germline values: CDR1 SGHRS, CDR2 YFSETQ. Trimming took off 7 bases at V and 2 bases at J, with 7 bases between the two ends. The CDR3 is 13 residues long. The full variable domain, with the rest looked up from reference TRBV5-1 and TRBJ2-6, is KAGVTQTPRYLIKTRGQQVTLSCSPISGHRSVSWYQQTPGQGLQFLFEYFSETQRNKGNFPGRFSGRQFSNSRSEMNVSTLELGDSALYLCASGGTGANVLTFGAGSRLTVL.

This sequence joins TRBV7-9 and TRBJ2-1, with D perhaps matching TRBD1 (6 bases). Trimming removed 10 bases at V and 6 bases at J, with 19 bases between. From germline, CDR1 is SEHNR and CDR2 FQNEAQ (reference sequence). The CDR3 totals 14 residues. The CDR3 nucleotides read TGTGCCATCCCAACCGGGACAAACAGCAATGAGCAGTTCTTC. This translates into CAIPTGTNSNEQFF.

The chain uses TRBV7-3 and TRBJ1-2; 9 positions match TRBD1. From germline, CDR1 is SGHTA and CDR2 FQGTGA. V lost 4 bases and J lost 4; bases outside the gene matches: 7. The CDR3 sequence is 15 residues long. Here the CDR3 reads CASSSAGQGSYGYTF. In DNA, the CDR3 is TGTGCCAGCAGCTCCGCGGGACAGGGATCCTATGGCTACACCTTC.

The V call is TRBV5-1, the J call TRBJ2-5; tentatively, D is TRBD2 (7 bases). V dropped 9 bases and J dropped 4 bases, with 22 bases sitting between them. From germline, CDR1 is SGHRS and CDR2 YFSETQ. This CDR3 comprises 15 residues. The CDR3 loop is CATSLGGGGGETQYF. The DNA of the CDR3 is TGCGCCACCTCCCTCGGGGGCGGGGGAGGAGAGACCCAGTACTTC.